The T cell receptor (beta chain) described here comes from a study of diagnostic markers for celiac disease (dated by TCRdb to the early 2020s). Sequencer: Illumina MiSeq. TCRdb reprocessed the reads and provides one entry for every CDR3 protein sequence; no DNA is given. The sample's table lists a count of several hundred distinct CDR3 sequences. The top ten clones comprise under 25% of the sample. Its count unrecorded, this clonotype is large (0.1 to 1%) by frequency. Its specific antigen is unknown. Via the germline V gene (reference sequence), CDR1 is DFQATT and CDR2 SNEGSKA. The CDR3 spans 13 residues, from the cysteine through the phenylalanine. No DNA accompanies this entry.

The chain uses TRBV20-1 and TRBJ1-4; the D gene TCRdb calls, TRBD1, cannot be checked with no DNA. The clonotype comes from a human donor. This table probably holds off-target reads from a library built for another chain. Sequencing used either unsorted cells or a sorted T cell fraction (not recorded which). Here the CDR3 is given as CSASSGRGEKLFF.